The rows below give T cell receptor beta chains drawn from one sample of a study of T cell changes during pregnancy in multiple sclerosis. Here immunoSEQ multiplex PCR was the method, and the copy in TCRdb shows in-frame clones only, minus some. Of about 40,000 clones in the sample, 90% to 95% were seen once. Sequences were derived from CD8+ T cells from peripheral blood mononuclear cells, sampled before pregnancy. These receptors originate from a female donor with multiple sclerosis, enrolled in a pregnancy study. Both conserved end residues are part of each CDR3. A D gene is named only where the DNA matches it firmly. Part of the rows lack a size; the others show once, few, many or a class for expanded clones.

>TRBD2|-|TRBJ2-1|TRBV28
CASSGVAGGDYNEQFF
TGTGCCAGCAGCGGGGTAGCGGGGGGGGATTACAATGAGCAGTTCTTC
>TRBD2|-|TRBJ2-5|TRBV19
CASSKGTSGRAGETQYF
TGTGCCAGTAGTAAGGGGACTAGCGGGAGGGCGGGGGAGACCCAGTACTTC
>-|-|TRBJ1-4|TRBV10-3
CAISDGPISRTNEKLFF
TGTGCCATCAGTGACGGACCGATCTCGCGGACAAATGAAAAACTGTTTTTT
>-|-|TRBJ2-1|TRBV5-1
CASSLEARLVVAYNEQFF
TGCGCCAGCAGCTTGGAGGCGCGGCTCGTCGTGGCCTACAATGAGCAGTTCTTC
>-|-|TRBJ2-1|TRBV10-3
CAIGLGSYNEQFF
TGTGCCATTGGACTTGGCTCCTACAATGAGCAGTTCTTC
>TRBD2|-|TRBJ2-1|TRBV7-2
CASSSLAPSYNEQFF
TGTGCCAGCAGCTCACTAGCGCCGTCCTACAATGAGCAGTTCTTC
>-|-|TRBJ1-1|TRBV10-3
CASSAPGQNTEAFF
TGTGCCTCCTCAGCCCCCGGACAGAACACTGAAGCTTTCTTT
>-|-|TRBJ2-3|TRBV28
CASSSGTDTQYF
TGTGCCAGCAGTTCCGGCACAGATACGCAGTATTTT
>-|-|TRBJ2-5|TRBV5-1
CAQLDRRLTETQYF
TGCGCTCAACTGGACAGACGATTAACGGAGACCCAGTACTTC
>TRBD2|-|TRBJ2-7|TRBV28
CASSPAGGYEQYF
TGTGCCAGCAGTCCAGCGGGGGGGTACGAGCAGTACTTC
>-|-|TRBJ2-1|TRBV19
CASSILPEFYEQFF
TGTGCCAGTAGTATTTTACCAGAATTTTATGAGCAGTTCTTC
>-|-|TRBJ1-1|TRBV29-1
CSVARVGRTEAFF
TGCAGCGTTGCGAGGGTAGGAAGGACTGAAGCTTTCTTT
>-|-|TRBJ2-3|TRBV11-2
CASSSDVTDTQYF
TGTGCCAGCAGCTCAGACGTCACAGATACGCAGTATTTT
>-|-|TRBJ2-1|TRBV5-6
CASSLGLDSNEQFF
TGTGCCAGCAGCTTGGGACTAGATTCCAATGAGCAGTTCTTC
>TRBD1|-|TRBJ1-2|TRBV28
CASAYPGTGLLGLTF
TGTGCCAGCGCTTATCCCGGGACAGGGCTCTTGGGGCTCACTTTC
>-|-|TRBJ2-1|TRBV15
CATSDEGVYNEQFF
TGTGCCACCAGCGATGAGGGTGTCTACAATGAGCAGTTCTTC
>-|-|TRBJ2-7|TRBV5-6
CASSLGTAGASYEQYF
TGTGCCAGCAGCTTGGGGACTGCAGGAGCCTCCTACGAGCAGTACTTC
>TRBD2|-|TRBJ2-3|TRBV28
CASSWTSGSADTQYF
TGTGCCAGCAGTTGGACTAGCGGGAGCGCAGATACGCAGTATTTT
>TRBD2|-|TRBJ2-5|TRBV6-5
CASSYGAGGQETQYF
TGTGCCAGCAGTTACGGGGCGGGAGGCCAAGAGACCCAGTACTTC
>-|-|TRBJ2-1|TRBV7-2
CASTDSRTGGFYNEQFF
TGTGCCAGCACCGACTCGAGGACCGGGGGATTTTACAATGAGCAGTTCTTC
>TRBD1|-|TRBJ1-2|TRBV7-9
CASSPGGFYGYTF
TGTGCCAGCAGCCCAGGGGGGTTCTATGGCTACACCTTC
>-|-|TRBJ2-7|TRBV27
CASGLSPVEQYF
TGTGCCAGCGGGCTCTCGCCGGTGGAGCAGTACTTC
>-|-|TRBJ2-2|TRBV11-3
CASSSLTGELFF
TGTGCCAGCAGCTCTTTAACCGGGGAGCTGTTTTTT
>TRBD1|-|TRBJ2-7|TRBV27
CASSPRTGSYEQYF
TGTGCCAGCAGTCCTCGGACAGGGAGCTACGAGCAGTACTTC
>-|-|TRBJ2-1|TRBV6-5
CASSYGVGGEQFF
TGTGCCAGCAGTTATGGCGTGGGGGGTGAGCAGTTCTTC
>-|many|TRBJ1-5|TRBV7-8
CASSLGGPSNQPQHF
TGTGCCAGCAGCTTAGGAGGCCCTAGCAATCAGCCCCAGCATTTT
>TRBD2|-|TRBJ2-7|TRBV27
CASSPRWGGRAPEQYF
TGTGCCAGCAGTCCTCGTTGGGGCGGGAGGGCCCCCGAGCAGTACTTC
>TRBD1|-|TRBJ1-1|TRBV7-9
CASSFPQGANTEAFF
TGTGCCAGCAGCTTTCCGCAGGGGGCGAACACTGAAGCTTTCTTT
>TRBD1|-|TRBJ2-7|TRBV27
CASRQGAREQYF
TGTGCCAGCAGACAGGGGGCTCGCGAGCAGTACTTC